The present entry profiles one T cell receptor beta chain with its context. Assay used: immunoSEQ multiplex PCR; TCRdb lists only in-frame clones, some missing. The sample lists about 150,000 clones; about 88% were seen once. The data were taken from a study of radiation and T cells in renal cell carcinoma. The germline V gene encodes CDR1 MNHEY and CDR2 SVGAGI. Trimming took off 6 bases at V and 5 bases at J, with 11 bases between the two ends. CDR3 length: 14 amino acids. Described time point: baseline pretreatment blood. Specified treatment: 15 Gy SBRT to primary tumor, nephrectomy 4 weeks later. The source was blood, collected from a patient whose treatment included radiotherapy and nephrectomy. The sequence was collected from a woman in her forties or fifties with renal cell carcinoma. The rearrangement links TRBV6-5 to TRBJ1-6; the D gene is possibly TRBD1 (5 bases). The CDR3 sequence: CASRPGRNNSPLHF. The DNA for the CDR3 is TGTGCCAGCAGACCGGGACGGAATAATTCACCCCTCCACTTT.